This entry lists 9 T cell receptor beta chains sequenced from one sample in a study of T cells of healthy individuals. TCRdb reanalysed the 5' RACE reads using MiXCR and keeps one entry per CDR3 protein. The sample consists of some 69,000 distinct CDR3 sequences, roughly 15% of them appearing once. All receptors come from a human donor in good health.

This chain links TRBV20-1 with TRBJ1-5; D call uncertain. The CDR3 spans 14 residues. Germline CDR1 reads DFQATT; CDR2 reads SNEGSKA (reference sequence). Trimming stripped 1 base from V and 0 bases from J, with 7 bases between. The DNA for the CDR3 is TGCAGTGCTAGAGGCCCTTATAGCAATCAGCCCCAGCATTTT. It is translated as CSARGPYSNQPQHF.

A few counts support this clonotype. The V and J genes are TRBV6-6 and TRBJ2-7; no clear D. The germline V gene encodes CDR1 MNHNY and CDR2 SVGAGI (reference sequence). V gave up 2 bases and J gave up 2 bases, with 10 bases separating them. The CDR3 consists of 14 residues. CDR3 DNA: TGTGCCAGCAGTTACCGTTTAGGTGCCTACGAGCAGTACTTC. This encodes CASSYRLGAYEQYF.

V gene TRBV9 combines with J gene TRBJ2-6; a possible D gene is TRBD2 (5 bases). V was cut by 0 bases and J by 4 bases, with 20 bases left in between. CDR3 size: 19 residues. Per the germline V gene, CDR1 is SGDLS and CDR2 is YYNGEE. CDR3 sequence (DNA): TGTGCCAGCAGCGTAGGCCAGAAGACCGCATCGGGGGGGGCCAACGTCCTGACTTTC. Amino acids: CASSVGQKTASGGANVLTF.

This clonotype was detected only a few times. CDR3 amino acids: CASSQDGTRDYNEQFF. CDR3 sequence (DNA): TGTGCCAGCAGCCAAGATGGGACTAGGGACTACAATGAGCAGTTCTTC. The chain combines TRBV3-1 with TRBJ2-1; 8 bases fit TRBD2. V lost 0 bases to trimming and J lost 3 bases; unmatched junction nucleotides: 4. The CDR3 length is 16 residues. Germline CDR1 and CDR2: LGHDT and YNNKEL (reference sequence).

V usage is TRBV9 and J usage is TRBJ2-1; 9 bases match TRBD1. V was pared by 7 bases and J by 5 bases, with 10 bases of the junction left unmatched. The CDR3 covers 15 residues. Germline CDR1 reads SGDLS; CDR2 reads YYNGEE. The CDR3 here is CASSKQGQGNNEQFF. Here the CDR3 DNA reads TGTGCCAGCTCAAAACAGGGACAGGGTAACAATGAGCAGTTCTTC.

This clonotype was seen a handful of times. The chain is built from TRBV5-6 and TRBJ1-4; D not resolved. Deletions cut 2 bases from V and 4 bases from J, with 12 bases between. Germline CDR1 is SGHDT and CDR2 is YYEEEE. This CDR3 region has 15 residues. This chain's CDR3 is CASSFDSGYNEKLFF. The CDR3 bases are TGTGCCAGCAGCTTTGATTCCGGATATAATGAAAAACTGTTTTTT.

In its sample, this clonotype was seen a few times. The gene calls are TRBV20-1 and TRBJ2-5; D is possibly TRBD1 or TRBD2 (5 bases each). Germline V gene data show CDR1 as DFQATT and CDR2 as SNEGSKA (reference sequence). There are 16 residues in the CDR3. Trimming shortened V by 1 base and J by 2 bases, and 17 bases separated the two germline ends. CDR3 nucleotide sequence: TGCAGTGCTAGAGCCCCTAGGGGACGGACTCAAGAGACCCAGTACTTC. Protein: CSARAPRGRTQETQYF.

This clonotype was observed a handful of times. V gene TRBV29-1 combines with J gene TRBJ2-7, with D tentatively TRBD1 (6 bases). Germline V gene sequence: CDR1 SQVTM, CDR2 ANQGSEA. The CDR3 has 12 amino acids. V lost 6 bases, J lost 1 base, and 10 bases lay in between. The CDR3 sequence: CSVQDRSYEQYF. Here the CDR3 DNA reads TGCAGCGTCCAGGACAGATCCTACGAGCAGTACTTC.

This clonotype showed up many times. V and J are TRBV25-1 and TRBJ1-3; unclear D gene. Germline assignment: CDR1 MGHDK and CDR2 SYGVNS. V lost 1 base and J 1 base, leaving 5 bases between the germline ends. There are 14 residues in the CDR3. The CDR3 protein is CASSESGSGNTIYF. The CDR3 coding sequence is TGTGCCAGCAGTGAATCTGGTTCTGGAAACACCATATATTTT.